Listed below are T cell receptor beta chains from one sample, sequenced in a study of T-cell memory formation after mild COVID-19. MiXCR, run by TCRdb on the 5' RACE reads, gives a single entry per CDR3 protein. Of roughly 450,000 distinct CDR3 sequences in the sample, more than 15% were seen once. The sequencing sample was made of PBMCs or a T cell subset sorted from them (not recorded which). Receptors were obtained from a man younger than 35 who had mild COVID-19 (a few samples of this study predate the infection). Cell type and time point are not known. The CDR3 runs from the conserved cysteine through the conserved F or W. Fields, in order: CDR3 protein, CDR3 DNA, D gene, J gene, V gene, clone size. The D gene is left open where the match is weak. Some rows mark clone size as missing; the rest say once, few, many or name a class of expanded clone.

CDR3 protein: CASSLLGSPNEQYF
CDR3 DNA: TGTGCCAGCAGCCTCCTGGGATCCCCGAACGAGCAGTACTTC
D gene: -
J gene: TRBJ2-7
V gene: TRBV7-9
clone size: few

CDR3 protein: CASSLNGGSYNEQFF
CDR3 DNA: TGTGCCAGCAGCTTAAATGGTGGTTCCTACAATGAGCAGTTCTTC
D gene: -
J gene: TRBJ2-1
V gene: TRBV7-3
clone size: -

CDR3 protein: CASSLALTGGYGYTF
CDR3 DNA: TGTGCCAGCAGCTTAGCTTTGACAGGGGGGTATGGCTACACCTTC
D gene: TRBD1
J gene: TRBJ1-2
V gene: TRBV7-2
clone size: few

CDR3 protein: CASSFGGTATNEKLFF
CDR3 DNA: TGTGCCAGCAGCTTTGGAGGGACAGCAACTAATGAAAAACTGTTTTTT
D gene: TRBD1
J gene: TRBJ1-4
V gene: TRBV7-2
clone size: -

CDR3 protein: CASSFQGRTALQETQYF
CDR3 DNA: TGTGCCAGCAGCTTTCAGGGAAGGACAGCTCTCCAAGAGACCCAGTACTTC
D gene: -
J gene: TRBJ2-5
V gene: TRBV6-2/TRBV6-3
clone size: few

CDR3 protein: CASSLFTFTYNEQFF
CDR3 DNA: TGTGCCAGCAGCTTATTTACGTTTACCTACAATGAGCAGTTCTTC
D gene: -
J gene: TRBJ2-1
V gene: TRBV7-8
clone size: few

CDR3 protein: CASSLPPTANLYGYTF
CDR3 DNA: TGTGCCAGCAGCTTACCCCCGACAGCTAATCTCTATGGCTACACCTTC
D gene: -
J gene: TRBJ1-2
V gene: TRBV7-9
clone size: -

CDR3 protein: CASSGFSSYNEQFF
CDR3 DNA: TGCGCCAGCAGTGGGTTTAGCTCCTACAATGAGCAGTTCTTC
D gene: -
J gene: TRBJ2-1
V gene: TRBV5-1
clone size: many

CDR3 protein: CASSSMTGHSNQPQHF
CDR3 DNA: TGTGCCAGCAGTTCTATGACAGGTCATAGCAATCAGCCCCAGCATTTT
D gene: -
J gene: TRBJ1-5
V gene: TRBV6-2/TRBV6-3
clone size: -

CDR3 protein: CSVAGRDGYTF
CDR3 DNA: TGCAGCGTTGCTGGGAGGGATGGCTACACCTTC
D gene: -
J gene: TRBJ1-2
V gene: TRBV29-1
clone size: -

CDR3 protein: CASSLVRTQETQYF
CDR3 DNA: TGTGCCAGCAGCTTAGTGAGAACCCAAGAGACCCAGTACTTC
D gene: -
J gene: TRBJ2-5
V gene: TRBV7-9
clone size: few

CDR3 protein: CASTTRVRQNTGELFF
CDR3 DNA: TGTGCCAGCACGACCAGAGTGCGGCAGAACACCGGGGAGCTGTTTTTT
D gene: -
J gene: TRBJ2-2
V gene: TRBV5-6
clone size: few

CDR3 protein: CASSVNEENEQFF
CDR3 DNA: TGTGCCAGCAGCGTTAATGAGGAAAATGAGCAGTTCTTC
D gene: -
J gene: TRBJ2-1
V gene: TRBV11-3
clone size: -

CDR3 protein: CASSNEQGANTGELFF
CDR3 DNA: TGTGCCAGCAGCAACGAACAGGGTGCGAACACCGGGGAGCTGTTTTTT
D gene: -
J gene: TRBJ2-2
V gene: TRBV21-1
clone size: many

CDR3 protein: CASSGAGAEDTQYF
CDR3 DNA: TGCGCCAGCAGCGGGGCAGGGGCCGAAGATACGCAGTATTTT
D gene: -
J gene: TRBJ2-3
V gene: TRBV5-1
clone size: -

CDR3 protein: CASSSTLAGGLYEQFF
CDR3 DNA: TGCGCCAGCAGCTCCACTCTAGCGGGGGGGCTCTATGAGCAGTTCTTC
D gene: TRBD2
J gene: TRBJ2-1
V gene: TRBV5-1
clone size: few

CDR3 protein: CASSLDVGRLAGINEQFF
CDR3 DNA: TGTGCCAGCAGCTTGGACGTCGGGCGGCTAGCGGGGATCAATGAGCAGTTCTTC
D gene: TRBD2
J gene: TRBJ2-1
V gene: TRBV5-6
clone size: few

CDR3 protein: CAASSAKAGYGYTF
CDR3 DNA: TGTGCCGCAAGTTCGGCAAAGGCTGGCTATGGCTACACCTTC
D gene: -
J gene: TRBJ1-2
V gene: TRBV6-5
clone size: -

CDR3 protein: CASSGATGHEAFF
CDR3 DNA: TGTGCCAGCAGTGGGGCGACAGGCCATGAAGCTTTCTTT
D gene: -
J gene: TRBJ1-1
V gene: TRBV7-9
clone size: -

CDR3 protein: CASSDDERGGYNEQFF
CDR3 DNA: TGTGCCAGCAGTGACGACGAGCGGGGGGGCTACAATGAGCAGTTCTTC
D gene: TRBD2
J gene: TRBJ2-1
V gene: TRBV6-4
clone size: few